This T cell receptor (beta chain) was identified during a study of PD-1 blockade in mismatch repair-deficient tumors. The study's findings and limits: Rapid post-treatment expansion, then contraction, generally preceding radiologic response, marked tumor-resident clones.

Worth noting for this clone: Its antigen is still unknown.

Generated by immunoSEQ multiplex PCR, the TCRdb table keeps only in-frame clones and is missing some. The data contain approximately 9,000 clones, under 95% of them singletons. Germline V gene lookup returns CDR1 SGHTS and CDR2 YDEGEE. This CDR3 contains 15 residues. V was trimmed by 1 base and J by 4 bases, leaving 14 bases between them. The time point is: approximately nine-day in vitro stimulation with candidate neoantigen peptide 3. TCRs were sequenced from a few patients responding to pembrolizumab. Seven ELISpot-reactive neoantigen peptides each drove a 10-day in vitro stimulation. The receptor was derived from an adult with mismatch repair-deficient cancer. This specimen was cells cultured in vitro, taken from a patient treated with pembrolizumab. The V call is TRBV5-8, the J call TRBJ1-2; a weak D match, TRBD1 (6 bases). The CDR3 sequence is CASSLWGALGYGYTF. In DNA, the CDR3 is TGTGCCAGCAGCTTGTGGGGGGCTCTGGGCTATGGCTACACCTTC.